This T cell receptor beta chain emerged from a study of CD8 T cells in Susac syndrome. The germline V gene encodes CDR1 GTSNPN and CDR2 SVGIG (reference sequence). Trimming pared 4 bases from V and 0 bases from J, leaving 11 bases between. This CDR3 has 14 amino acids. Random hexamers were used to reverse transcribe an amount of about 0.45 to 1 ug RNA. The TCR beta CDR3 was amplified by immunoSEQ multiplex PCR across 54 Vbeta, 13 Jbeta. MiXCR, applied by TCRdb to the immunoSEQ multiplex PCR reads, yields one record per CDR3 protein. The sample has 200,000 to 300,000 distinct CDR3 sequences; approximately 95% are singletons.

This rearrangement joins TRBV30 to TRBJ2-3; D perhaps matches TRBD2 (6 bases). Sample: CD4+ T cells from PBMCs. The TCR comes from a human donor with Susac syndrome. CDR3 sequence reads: CAWKRATSTDTQYF. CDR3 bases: TGTGCCTGGAAGCGGGCGACTAGCACAGATACGCAGTATTTT.